This is a list of T cell receptor beta chains from one sample in a study of PD-1 blockade in mismatch repair-deficient tumors. TCRdb's table, derived via immunoSEQ multiplex PCR, lists solely in-frame clones and lacks some. Of some 66,000 clones listed, about 91% are singletons. The material was peripheral blood, obtained 52 weeks after starting pembrolizumab. These receptors were collected from an adult with mismatch repair-deficient cancer. CDR3s include the opening cysteine and the closing phenylalanine or tryptophan. D genes are given only for firm matches. Not every row has a clone size; where given, it reads once, few, many or a size class.

v_call	j_call	clone_size	d_call	cdr3_aa	cdr3_nt
TRBV10-3	TRBJ2-5	-	-	CAISETGWTQYF	TGTGCCATCAGTGAAACGGGATGGACCCAGTACTTC
TRBV15	TRBJ2-1	once	TRBD1	CATSRDMRTGLSSYNEQFF	TGTGCCACCAGCAGAGATATGAGGACAGGCCTTAGCTCCTACAATGAGCAGTTCTTC
TRBV5-6	TRBJ2-3	-	-	CASSLAQRTALATDTQYF	TGTGCCAGCAGCTTGGCTCAGAGGACAGCCCTGGCCACAGATACGCAGTATTTT
TRBV28	TRBJ2-7	-	-	CATRTGLTASYEQYF	TGTGCCACCAGAACCGGACTCACTGCCTCCTACGAGCAGTACTTC
TRBV11-2	TRBJ1-2	medium-sized	-	CASSLAQAPNYGYTF	TGTGCCAGCAGCTTAGCTCAGGCTCCTAACTATGGCTACACCTTC
TRBV7-9	TRBJ1-2	once	TRBD1	CASSLSTPGGADGYTF	TGTGCCAGCAGCTTAAGCACCCCAGGGGGCGCCGATGGCTACACCTTC
TRBV4-2	TRBJ2-1	-	-	CASSLNSYNEQFF	TGTGCCAGCAGCCTGAATAGCTACAATGAGCAGTTCTTC
TRBV7-8	TRBJ2-2	-	TRBD2	CASSFLAGGDTGELFF	TGTGCCAGCAGCTTTCTGGCGGGAGGGGACACCGGGGAGCTGTTTTTT
TRBV27	TRBJ2-1	-	TRBD2	CASNRLAGGDEQFF	TGTGCCAGCAACAGACTAGCGGGAGGCGATGAGCAGTTCTTC
TRBV5-1	TRBJ2-1	-	-	CASSLDGMGGYNEQFF	TGCGCCAGCAGCTTGGACGGGATGGGGGGTTACAATGAGCAGTTCTTC
TRBV5-8	TRBJ2-2	-	-	CASSLFLALGELFF	TGTGCCAGCAGCTTGTTTCTGGCGCTAGGGGAGCTGTTTTTT
TRBV19	TRBJ2-7	-	-	CASSVRGRHYEQYF	TGTGCCAGTAGTGTACGGGGGCGGCACTACGAGCAGTACTTC
TRBV30	TRBJ1-4	-	TRBD1	CAWRFDRDSTNEKLFF	TGTGCCTGGAGATTTGACAGGGATTCCACTAATGAAAAACTGTTTTTT
TRBV5-4	TRBJ2-7	-	TRBD1	CASSFPGQTFIEQYF	TGTGCCAGCAGCTTCCCGGGACAGACCTTTATTGAGCAGTACTTC
TRBV5-1	TRBJ2-5	-	TRBD1	CASSLGQGFGETQYF	TGCGCCAGCAGCTTGGGACAGGGGTTCGGGGAGACCCAGTACTTC
TRBV4-3	TRBJ2-7	-	-	CASSQDYGRGGDEQYF	TGCGCCAGCAGCCAAGATTACGGCAGGGGGGGGGACGAGCAGTACTTC
TRBV7-8	TRBJ2-4	-	-	CASSFLSGASTLAKNIQYF	TGTGCCAGCAGCTTTTTATCTGGGGCCTCGACCCTAGCCAAAAACATTCAGTACTTC
TRBV6-1	TRBJ2-7	-	TRBD2	CASSAGTSGPYEQYF	TGTGCCAGCAGCGCCGGGACTAGCGGGCCCTACGAGCAGTACTTC
TRBV9	TRBJ2-7	-	-	CASSVAGVGYEQYF	TGTGCCAGCAGCGTAGCGGGAGTAGGATACGAGCAGTACTTC
TRBV6-6	TRBJ2-7	-	-	CASSYSPQSSSYEQYF	TGTGCCAGCAGTTACTCCCCACAGTCTAGCTCCTACGAGCAGTACTTC
TRBV6-1	TRBJ1-2	-	-	CASSEWKGPFQGRTGYTF	TGTGCCAGCAGTGAATGGAAGGGGCCATTTCAGGGGAGGACTGGCTACACCTTC
TRBV11-1	TRBJ2-7	-	-	CASSPKGGEQYF	TGTGCCAGCAGTCCCAAGGGGGGAGAGCAGTACTTC
TRBV19	TRBJ2-1	-	TRBD2	CASSPPSGSSYNEQFF	TGTGCCAGTAGTCCTCCTAGCGGTAGCTCCTACAATGAGCAGTTCTTC
TRBV10-3	TRBJ2-3	-	TRBD2	CAIGLAGGTDTQYF	TGTGCCATTGGACTAGCGGGAGGGACAGATACGCAGTATTTT
TRBV5-6	TRBJ2-2	-	-	CASSWGEAGELFF	TGTGCCAGCAGCTGGGGTGAGGCCGGGGAGCTGTTTTTT
TRBV7-2	TRBJ1-1	-	TRBD1	CASSGKTGWSGAFF	TGTGCCAGCAGCGGTAAGACAGGGTGGAGCGGAGCTTTCTTT
TRBV4-3	TRBJ2-7	-	-	CASSQEIRGSVSYEQYF	TGCGCCAGCAGCCAAGAAATTCGTGGCAGCGTTTCCTACGAGCAGTACTTC
TRBV28	TRBJ1-5	few	-	CASSPRDWRGSGQPQHF	TGTGCCAGCAGTCCCAGGGATTGGAGGGGGTCGGGTCAGCCCCAGCATTTT
TRBV6-6	TRBJ1-1	-	-	CASRATGDGEAFF	TGTGCCAGCAGAGCGACAGGAGACGGTGAAGCTTTCTTT